This T cell receptor beta chain was found in a study of CXCR4 blockade with PD-1 therapy in pancreatic cancer. Using immunoSEQ multiplex PCR, the repertoire was profiled, and TCRdb retains in-frame clones only, with some absent. The repertoire consists of roughly 15,000 clones, with 55% to 85% occurring once and the leading ten covering 5% to 7%. Turning to this clone: Its antigen is still unknown.

General study results and limits: Intratumoral clonality (mean roughly 0.14) exceeded healthy blood (about 0.047) but did not track survival. Frequent tumor clones were encoded by many distinct rearrangements, suggesting shared antigens. Without paired alpha-beta data, shared specificity of dominant clones is unconfirmed.

The specimen was tumor tissue. The origin of this receptor is a human donor with pancreatic ductal adenocarcinoma.

CDR3 sequence: CASSPSPTGELFF. For the CDR3, the DNA is TGTGCCAGCTCACCAAGCCCAACCGGGGAGCTGTTTTTT. The chain joins TRBV18 to TRBJ2-2; no clear D gene. Looked up from germline, CDR1 is KGHSH and CDR2 is LQKENI. The CDR3 sequence is 13 residues long. Trimming pared 2 bases from V and 5 bases from J, leaving 6 bases between. The variable domain in full, with the rest retrieved from reference TRBV18 and TRBJ2-2, is NAGVMQNPRHLVRRRGQEARLRCSPMKGHSHVYWYRQLPEEGLKFMVYLQKENIIDESGMPKERFSAEFPKEGPSILRIQQVVRGDSAAYFCASSPSPTGELFFGEGSRLTVL.